This T cell receptor beta chain was recorded in a study of Graves' ophthalmopathy and Graves' hyperthyroidism. Study at large: Researchers classed hyperthyroidism as stable given no ophthalmopathy within 18 months of follow-up.

Transcripts of RNA were the source for amplifying TCR beta CDR3 regions. Second-round multiplex PCR came after first-round RT-PCR with HTBI primers. TCRdb re-called the multiplex PCR reads with MiXCR, one entry per CDR3 protein. The sample records approximately 1.2 million distinct CDR3 sequences, less than 45% being singletons. Eligible hyperthyroidism cases comprised new diagnoses of under 2 months' duration in individuals aged 18 to 65. A diagnosis was made from clinical symptoms together with serum thyroxine, TRAb, thyroid ultrasound and orbital computed tomography. Germline V CDR1 and CDR2: SGHRS, YFSETQ. This CDR3 has 12 amino acids. The V end lost 7 bases, the J end lost 8 bases, and 15 bases lay between the germline ends.

The sequence was collected from an adult man with Graves' hyperthyroidism. The sample consisted of peripheral blood or thyroid tissue (not recorded which). This chain uses TRBV5-1 with TRBJ2-5; D may be TRBD1 or TRBD2 (5 bases each). The CDR3 protein is CASDWDGGTQYF. DNA for the CDR3: TGCGCCAGCGATTGGGACGGCGGTACCCAGTACTTC.